The next 26 T cell receptor beta chains were all read from a single sample in a study of T cell clusters in autoimmune cytopenias. One tube held mixed TRB-A and TRB-B primer pools for touch-down PCR. With the multiplex PCR reads reprocessed, TCRdb shows one record per CDR3 protein and no DNA. This sample's clone table lists about 4,000 distinct CDR3 sequences. Tens of thousands of genome equivalents of blood DNA were amplified for TRB. These data also formed part of another study, on T cell repertoires in aging, cancer and after chemotherapy.

Sequences were obtained from peripheral blood. The receptor set was obtained from a human donor in good health.

This clonotype counts as medium-sized by frequency. V is TRBV12-3 or TRBV12-4 and J is TRBJ1-1. The CDR3 consists of 12 residues. The CDR3 reads CASSSDFTEAFF.

This clonotype is called medium-sized (0.01 to 0.1%) based on its frequency. The chain is built from TRBV19 and TRBJ1-4; the D call from TCRdb, TRBD1, cannot be confirmed without DNA. The CDR3 is made up of 14 amino acids. The germline V gene has CDR1 LNHDA and CDR2 SQIVND (reference sequence). CDR3 loop: CASKAAVANEKLFF.

Frequency places this clonotype as medium-sized. The rearrangement links TRBV30 to TRBJ1-5; TCRdb reports TRBD1, a call that lacks DNA to check it against. This CDR3 is 18 amino acids long. Germline V gene data show CDR1 as GTSNPN and CDR2 as SVGIG (reference sequence). The chain's CDR3 is CAWSPPGTDTYSNQPQHF.

In terms of frequency, this clonotype is medium-sized. CDR3 sequence reads: CASRSRGLGTDTQYF. The V call is TRBV6-5, the J call TRBJ2-3; TCRdb's D call, TRBD1, is unchecked because there is no DNA. CDR3 length: 15 amino acids. Germline V CDR1 and CDR2: MNHEY, SVGAGI.

The chain has TRBV19 and TRBJ2-7; the D call from TCRdb, TRBD1, cannot be confirmed without DNA. The CDR3 sequence is 15 residues long. The germline gives CDR1 LNHDA, CDR2 SQIVND (reference sequence). CDR3 region: CASRDQGSSYNEQYF. Combining the CDR3 with reference TRBV19 and TRBJ2-7 gives the whole variable domain DGGITQSPKYLFRKEGQNVTLSCEQNLNHDAMYWYRQDPGQGLRLIYYSQIVNDFQKGDIAEGYSVSREKKESFPLTVTSAQKNPTAFYLCASRDQGSSYNEQYFGPGTRLTVT.

This clonotype is called medium-sized based on its frequency. The chain has TRBV30 and TRBJ1-1. Germline V lookup: CDR1 GTSNPN, CDR2 SVGIG (reference sequence). This CDR3 comprises 14 residues. CDR3: CAWVQSALNTEAFF.

This clonotype is called medium-sized based on its frequency. This chain joins TRBV30 and TRBJ1-6. The length of the CDR3 is 13 residues. Germline CDR1 GTSNPN, CDR2 SVGIG (reference sequence). The CDR3 reads CAWSTQAESPLHF.

The rearrangement joins TRBV7-2 to TRBJ1-1; TCRdb's D call of TRBD1 is untestable without DNA. Per the germline V gene, CDR1 is SGHTA and CDR2 is FQGNSA. This CDR3 spans 14 amino acids. The CDR3: CASLRYGGDTEAFF.

The V and J genes are TRBV30 and TRBJ1-2; TCRdb names TRBD1, which stays unverified in the absence of DNA. The CDR3 has 14 amino acids. Germline V gives CDR1 GTSNPN, CDR2 SVGIG (reference sequence). The CDR3 loop reads CAWIRQGGAGGYTF.

The J gene is TRBJ2-1, the V gene TRBV28; TCRdb designates TRBD2, a call that cannot be tested without DNA. Per the germline V gene, CDR1 is MDHEN and CDR2 is SYDVKM. The CDR3 has 15 amino acids. CDR3 residues: CASSLFAGEDNEQFF.

This clonotype counts as medium-sized by frequency. This chain uses TRBV19 with TRBJ1-5; TCRdb proposes TRBD1, but this gene call is untestable without DNA. CDR1 and CDR2 from the germline V gene are LNHDA and SQIVND (reference sequence). The CDR3 has 17 residues. CDR3 loop: CASSISFARGVNQPQHF.

This clonotype is deemed medium-sized by its frequency. The chain recombines TRBV19 with TRBJ1-2; TCRdb picks TRBD1, but there is no DNA to check that call. Per the germline V gene, CDR1 is LNHDA and CDR2 is SQIVND (reference sequence). This CDR3 is 17 amino acids long. The CDR3 sequence: CASSILEGARPYYGYTF.

The chain combines TRBV6-2 or TRBV6-3 with TRBJ2-7; TCRdb's D call, TRBD1, is unchecked because there is no DNA. Germline CDR1 MNHEY, CDR2 SVGEGT. The CDR3 covers 15 residues. Here the CDR3 reads CASMRGRGQRYEQYF.

In terms of frequency, this clonotype is large. The genes are TRBV29-1 and TRBJ2-2. CDR1 and CDR2 from the germline V gene are SQVTM and ANQGSEA. The CDR3 sequence is 15 residues long. The chain's CDR3 is CSVEDEEPNTGELFF.

The genes are TRBV20-1 and TRBJ1-1. Germline V lookup: CDR1 DFQATT, CDR2 SNEGSKA (reference sequence). This CDR3 comprises 13 residues. The CDR3 reads CSARVFMNTEAFF.

By frequency, this clonotype is medium-sized (0.01 to 0.1%). This CDR3 reads CASLLRVSSTEAFF. The V call is TRBV19, the J call TRBJ1-1. This CDR3 has 14 residues. Germline CDR1 is LNHDA and CDR2 is SQIVND (reference sequence).

This clonotype is medium-sized (0.01 to 0.1%) by frequency. The genes are TRBV12-3 or TRBV12-4 and TRBJ2-5; with no DNA, the TCRdb D assignment of TRBD1 cannot be verified. This CDR3 is 15 amino acids long. The CDR3 here is CASSPGAPAKETQYF.

The gene calls are TRBV6-6 and TRBJ2-7; TCRdb's assignment of TRBD1 cannot be checked, as there is no DNA. Looked up from germline, CDR1 is MNHNY and CDR2 is SVGAGI (reference sequence). This CDR3 has 16 amino acids. This CDR3 is CASSYRDRVGSYEQYF.

V and J are TRBV6-5 and TRBJ1-1; TCRdb returns TRBD1, unconfirmable since there is no DNA. The CDR3 contains 12 residues. The germline CDR1 and CDR2 sequences are MNHEY and SVGAGI. The CDR3 here is CASGTGRPEAFF.

This clonotype is deemed medium-sized (0.01 to 0.1%) by its frequency. The chain employs TRBV6-1 and TRBJ2-1. CDR1 and CDR2 (germline): MNHNS, SASEGT. The CDR3 has 12 residues. Here the CDR3 reads CASSEFGYEQFF.

The J gene is TRBJ1-5, the V gene TRBV20-1; absent DNA, TCRdb's TRBD1 call cannot be checked. Germline V lookup: CDR1 DFQATT, CDR2 SNEGSKA (reference sequence). This CDR3 is 15 amino acids long. CDR3 loop: CSAVGTGESNQPQHF.

The chain recombines TRBV27 with TRBJ2-2. Looked up from germline, CDR1 is MNHEY and CDR2 is SMNVEV (reference sequence). The CDR3 totals 14 residues. The CDR3 sequence: CASSFQERTGELFF.

According to its frequency, this clonotype is medium-sized. The V call is TRBV29-1, the J call TRBJ1-1; the TRBD1 assignment by TCRdb is unverifiable without DNA. The CDR3 sequence is 15 residues long. The germline V gene has CDR1 SQVTM and CDR2 ANQGSEA. CDR3 sequence reads: CSVERDGTRWSEAFF.

This chain links TRBV7-2 with TRBJ1-1; the TRBD1 assignment by TCRdb is unverifiable without DNA. Germline values: CDR1 SGHTA, CDR2 FQGNSA. This CDR3 contains 13 residues. CDR3 residues: CATKGRTNTEAFF. The full variable domain, completed using reference TRBV7-2 and TRBJ1-1, is GAGVSQSPSNKVTEKGKDVELRCDPISGHTALYWYRQSLGQGLEFLIYFQGNSAPDKSGLPSDRFSAERTGGSVSTLTIQRTQQEDSAVYLCATKGRTNTEAFFGQGTRLTVV.

This chain joins TRBV5-5 and TRBJ2-1; TCRdb returns TRBD2, unconfirmable since there is no DNA. The germline gives CDR1 SGHKS, CDR2 YYEKEE (reference sequence). This CDR3 comprises 15 residues. The CDR3 here is CASITGLADYNEQFF.

The CDR3 region is CASSPLELGSTEAFF. The chain couples TRBV18 to TRBJ1-1. The CDR3 is made up of 15 amino acids. The V gene's germline CDR1 is KGHSH and CDR2 LQKENI. Based on the CDR3 plus reference TRBV18 and TRBJ1-1, the full variable domain is NAGVMQNPRHLVRRRGQEARLRCSPMKGHSHVYWYRQLPEEGLKFMVYLQKENIIDESGMPKERFSAEFPKEGPSILRIQQVVRGDSAAYFCASSPLELGSTEAFFGQGTRLTVV.